This passage covers 15 T cell receptor beta chains from one sample sequenced in a study of T cells in Graves' hyperthyroidism and ophthalmopathy. Researchers amplified the TCR beta CDR3 regions from RNA transcripts. First-round RT-PCR targeting the TCR CDR3 was performed with the HTBI primer set. TCRdb re-called the multiplex PCR reads through MiXCR, storing one row per CDR3 protein. The sample lists approximately 400,000 distinct CDR3 sequences, 15% to 19% seen once, with 7.5% to 9% in the top ten. The specimen sequenced was blood. Receptors originate from a woman aged 18-35 years with Graves' hyperthyroidism.

This clonotype was seen many times. The V and J genes are TRBV24-1 and TRBJ2-5; tentative D call: TRBD1 (6 bases). V shed 4 bases and J shed 4 bases, with 12 bases lying between them. Per the germline V gene, CDR1 is KGHDR and CDR2 is SFDVKD. The CDR3 consists of 14 residues. CDR3 bases: TGTGCCACCAGTGACGACTTAGGGGGAGAGACCCAGTACTTC. It specifies CATSDDLGGETQYF.

This clonotype was detected many times. The chain employs TRBV20-1 and TRBJ1-4; possibly TRBD1 for D (5 bases). The CDR3 runs 14 residues. Germline CDR1 and CDR2: DFQATT and SNEGSKA (reference sequence). Trimming shortened V by 2 bases and J by 7 bases, and 14 bases separated the two germline ends. CDR3 coding DNA: TGCAGTGCTAGATGGGACCCCTCAGGTGAAAAACTGTTTTTT. Protein: CSARWDPSGEKLFF.

This clonotype turned up a few times. The chain has TRBV19 and TRBJ2-1; 7 bases map to TRBD2. The CDR3 loop spans 16 amino acids. Germline loops: CDR1 LNHDA, CDR2 SQIVND (reference sequence). V lost 3 bases to trimming and J lost 9 bases; unmatched junction nucleotides: 14. CDR3 DNA sequence: TGTGCCAGTAGTATCAGGACTAGATGGAGTTCGGGTGAGCAGTTCTTC. Protein: CASSIRTRWSSGEQFF. The complete variable domain, with remaining parts taken from reference TRBV19 and TRBJ2-1, reads DGGITQSPKYLFRKEGQNVTLSCEQNLNHDAMYWYRQDPGQGLRLIYYSQIVNDFQKGDIAEGYSVSREKKESFPLTVTSAQKNPTAFYLCASSIRTRWSSGEQFFGPGTRLTVL.

The chain has TRBV5-1 and TRBJ2-1; possibly TRBD2 for D (6 bases). V lost 0 bases to trimming and J lost 0 bases, with 22 bases between them. Looked up from germline, CDR1 is SGHRS and CDR2 is YFSETQ. The CDR3 is 20 residues long. The DNA for the CDR3 is TGCGCCAGCAGCTTGGCCACTAGCCTATCGGCCTCGAGCTCCTACAATGAGCAGTTCTTC. Encoded protein: CASSLATSLSASSSYNEQFF.

This clonotype occurred many times. The chain is built from TRBV10-3 and TRBJ1-2; D perhaps matches TRBD1 (5 bases). Deletions cut 2 bases from V and 6 bases from J, with 10 bases between. CDR1 and CDR2 from the germline V gene are ENHRY and SYGVKD. The CDR3 is made up of 13 amino acids. The CDR3 reads CAISERAGHGYTF. In nucleotides, the CDR3 is TGTGCCATCAGTGAGCGGGCAGGGCATGGCTACACCTTC.

In this sample, this clonotype turned up a few times. The rearrangement joins TRBV9 to TRBJ2-1; TRBD1 matches at 9 bases. The CDR3 covers 15 residues. Germline CDR1 is SGDLS and CDR2 is YYNGEE. V lost 3 bases to trimming and J lost 7 bases; unmatched junction nucleotides: 8. CDR3 amino acids: CASSAGQGIGNEQFF. In DNA, the CDR3 is TGTGCCAGCAGCGCCGGACAGGGGATTGGGAATGAGCAGTTCTTC.

The CDR3 region has the DNA TGTGCCAGCAGTGCCGCGGGGCAGCCGAACACCGGGGAGCTGTTTTTT. It encodes CASSAAGQPNTGELFF. The chain has TRBV28 and TRBJ2-2, with D possibly TRBD2 on 6 matching bases. The V end lost 5 bases, the J end lost 0 bases, and 13 bases lay between the germline ends. This CDR3 is built from 16 residues. Germline-derived CDR1 and CDR2 are MDHEN and SYDVKM.

The table lists this clonotype with many counts. CDR3 nucleotides: TGCGCCAGCAGAAGGAGGGGACTAGCGGCTAGCACAGATACGCAGTATTTT. It encodes CASRRRGLAASTDTQYF. This rearrangement joins TRBV5-1 to TRBJ2-3, with TRBD2 matching 11 bases. The V and J ends lost 5 bases and 0 bases, in that order; junction bases with no gene match: 8. The CDR3 contains 17 residues. Germline V gives CDR1 SGHRS, CDR2 YFSETQ. Drawing the rest from reference TRBV5-1 and TRBJ2-3, the complete variable domain is KAGVTQTPRYLIKTRGQQVTLSCSPISGHRSVSWYQQTPGQGLQFLFEYFSETQRNKGNFPGRFSGRQFSNSRSEMNVSTLELGDSALYLCASRRRGLAASTDTQYFGPGTRLTVL.

This clonotype was detected many times. The V gene is TRBV2, the J gene TRBJ2-2, with D uncertain. V lost 2 bases and J lost 3, with 10 bases in between. The germline CDR1 and CDR2 sequences are SNHLY and FYNNEI. The CDR3 contains 15 residues. The DNA for the CDR3 is TGTGCCAGCAGTGAATTACCCGGCGACACCGGGGAGCTGTTTTTT. Translating it yields CASSELPGDTGELFF.

This chain joins TRBV28 and TRBJ1-5; D is possibly TRBD1 (5 bases). The CDR3 covers 14 residues. The V gene lost 7 bases and the J gene lost 1 base, with 11 bases spanning the gap. CDR1 and CDR2 from the germline V gene are MDHEN and SYDVKM. The CDR3 sequence is CASMVGASNQPQHF. CDR3 sequence (DNA): TGTGCCAGCATGGTCGGGGCCAGCAATCAGCCCCAGCATTTT.

This clonotype came up a few times. The V call is TRBV11-3, the J call TRBJ1-1; perhaps TRBD1 as D (6 bases). This CDR3 region has 15 residues. The V gene's germline CDR1 is SGHNT and CDR2 YENEEA. Trimming stripped 5 bases from V and 0 bases from J, with 13 bases between. Here the CDR3 reads CASSPTDSMNTEAFF. CDR3 sequence (DNA): TGTGCCAGCAGCCCCACGGACAGCATGAACACTGAAGCTTTCTTT.

A few counts support this clonotype. This chain connects TRBV6-2 or TRBV6-3 to TRBJ2-2, with 11 nucleotides matching TRBD2. Germline V gives CDR1 MNHEY, CDR2 SVGEGT. The CDR3 has 16 residues. Trimming at V came to 5 bases and at J to 5 bases, leaving 7 bases not matched to a gene. In DNA, the CDR3 is TGTGCCAGCAGTAAACTAGCGGGAGTAGGGACCGGGGAGCTGTTTTTT. Its protein product is CASSKLAGVGTGELFF.

The genes are TRBV3-1 and TRBJ2-5; the D gene is possibly TRBD2 (5 bases). Germline loops: CDR1 LGHDT, CDR2 YNNKEL (reference sequence). V was pared by 3 bases and J by 5 bases, with 13 bases between. The CDR3 runs 14 residues. The chain's CDR3 is CASSQTPEGETQYF. In nucleotides, the CDR3 is TGTGCCAGCAGCCAGACGCCCGAGGGCGAGACCCAGTACTTC.

The gene calls are TRBV3-1 and TRBJ2-1, with 7 bases lining up with TRBD2. CDR3 length: 14 residues. V gave up 1 base and J gave up 9 bases; unmatched junction bases: 6. Germline V gene lookup returns CDR1 LGHDT and CDR2 YNNKEL (reference sequence). CDR3 region: CASSQGSGTGEQFF. The CDR3 nucleotides read TGTGCCAGCAGCCAAGGGAGCGGGACGGGTGAGCAGTTCTTC.

Many counts were recorded for this clonotype. V is TRBV12-3 or TRBV12-4 and J is TRBJ2-5; maybe TRBD1 (5 bases). Trimming took off 1 base at V and 5 bases at J, with 11 bases between the two ends. The CDR3 has 14 amino acids. This chain's CDR3 is CASSLEGRWETQYF. CDR3 nucleotides: TGTGCCAGCAGTTTAGAGGGGCGTTGGGAGACCCAGTACTTC.